The 12 T cell receptor beta chains given below trace back to one sample, sequenced in a study of type 1 regulatory T cells. Using its own MiXCR run on the reads, TCRdb lists one record per CDR3 protein. The table lists 15,000 to 20,000 distinct CDR3 sequences, approximately 10% of them singletons. Specimen: CD4+ T cells, either the whole sample or a sorted fraction (not recorded which). These receptor sequences come from a human donor in good health.

V is TRBV12-3 or TRBV12-4 and J is TRBJ2-5, with D perhaps matching TRBD1 or TRBD2 (5 bases each). The ends were cut back, 1 base at V and 0 bases at J, with 6 bases in the middle. This CDR3 comprises 14 residues. CDR3 amino acids: CASSLGGNQETQYF. The CDR3 coding sequence is TGTGCCAGCAGTTTAGGGGGGAACCAAGAGACCCAGTACTTC.

This clonotype was counted at least ten times. CDR3 sequence reads: CASSLTVSYEQYF. The DNA for the CDR3 is TGTGCCAGCTCATTGACAGTCTCCTACGAGCAGTACTTC. V is TRBV18 and J is TRBJ2-7; tentatively, D is TRBD1 (5 bases). Per the germline V gene, CDR1 is KGHSH and CDR2 is LQKENI. Trimming stripped 5 bases from V and 0 bases from J, with 8 bases between. The length of the CDR3 is 13 residues.

The rearrangement joins TRBV12-5 to TRBJ1-2; 8 nucleotides agree with TRBD1. Germline V gives CDR1 LGHNT, CDR2 FRNRAP. Trimming cost V 10 bases and J 1 base; bases outside gene matches: 5. CDR3 size: 13 residues. CDR3 nucleotides: TGTGCTATCGGGACAGGAGTTAACTATGGCTACACCTTC. This translates into CAIGTGVNYGYTF.

By share of the sample, this clonotype is medium-sized. The chain uses TRBV29-1 and TRBJ2-1, with 8 bases that match TRBD2. Losses at the gene ends were 4 bases for V and 1 base for J; bases not matched to a gene: 9. Germline CDR1 and CDR2: SQVTM and ANQGSEA. The CDR3 spans 16 residues. CDR3 in amino acids: CSVVPMGGRSYNEQFF. CDR3 in DNA: TGCAGCGTTGTCCCGATGGGCGGGAGGTCCTACAATGAGCAGTTCTTC.

This clonotype was observed many times. The J gene is TRBJ2-5, the V gene TRBV28; possibly TRBD1 for D (5 bases). V was cut by 3 bases and J by 7 bases, with 12 bases left in between. The length of the CDR3 is 13 residues. Germline-derived CDR1 and CDR2 are MDHEN and SYDVKM. The CDR3 loop is CASSLKGLGTQYF. The CDR3 region has the DNA TGTGCCAGCAGTTTGAAGGGGCTGGGGACCCAGTACTTC.

In its sample, this clonotype was seen a few times. The chain is built from TRBV3-1 and TRBJ2-5; D perhaps matches TRBD1 (6 bases). CDR1 and CDR2 (germline): LGHDT, YNNKEL (reference sequence). The V end lost 6 bases, the J end lost 4 bases, and 12 bases lay between the germline ends. The CDR3 has 13 residues. The CDR3 nucleotides read TGTGCCAGCAGAGGGGGACCTTCAGAGACCCAGTACTTC. Its protein product is CASRGGPSETQYF.

This clonotype is labeled as medium-sized (0.01 to 0.1%). The rearrangement joins TRBV29-1 to TRBJ2-1, with 7 bases that match TRBD2. The CDR3 is 14 amino acids. Trimming removed 8 bases from V and 6 bases from J; junction bases left unmatched: 13. The germline V gene encodes CDR1 SQVTM and CDR2 ANQGSEA. The CDR3 sequence is CSRQRAGDGNEQFF. The CDR3 region has the DNA TGCAGCCGGCAAAGGGCGGGAGACGGCAATGAGCAGTTCTTC.

This clonotype was detected many times. The chain carries TRBV20-1 and TRBJ2-7; D remains unclear. In germline, CDR1 is DFQATT, CDR2 SNEGSKA (reference sequence). The CDR3 sequence is 12 residues long. V dropped 5 bases and J dropped 0 bases, with 8 bases sitting between them. The CDR3 DNA follows: TGCAGTGCTTCCAGTAGCTCCTACGAGCAGTACTTC. It encodes CSASSSSYEQYF.

Only a few counts were recorded for this clonotype. The chain joins TRBV5-1 to TRBJ1-5; the D is unclear. V was shortened by 2 bases and J by 1 base, with 10 bases between the two germline ends. The CDR3 loop spans 15 amino acids. CDR1 SGHRS and CDR2 YFSETQ come from the germline V gene. The CDR3 DNA sequence: TGCGCCAGCAGCTTACCATCAGGAAGCAATCAGCCCCAGCATTTT. Protein product: CASSLPSGSNQPQHF.

V usage is TRBV18 and J usage is TRBJ2-7; D gene unclear. The CDR3 contains 14 residues. Deletions cut 6 bases from V and 5 bases from J, with 17 bases between. CDR1 and CDR2 (germline): KGHSH, LQKENI. The DNA of the CDR3 is TGTGCCAGCTCCGCGAATAGTAGGAGCGACGAGCAGTACTTC. Residues: CASSANSRSDEQYF.

The gene calls are TRBV20-1 and TRBJ2-1, with TRBD2 matching 7 bases. The CDR3 is made up of 14 amino acids. The V gene end was trimmed by 3 bases and the J gene end by 0 bases; junction bases not matched to a gene: 2. CDR1 is DFQATT and CDR2 is SNEGSKA in the germline V gene (reference sequence). Here the CDR3 DNA reads TGCAGTGCTAGGGGGGGGAGCTCCTACAATGAGCAGTTCTTC. It encodes CSARGGSSYNEQFF.

The chain uses TRBV20-1 and TRBJ1-5, with D possibly being TRBD1 (6 bases). The V and J ends lost 0 bases and 4 bases respectively, with 19 bases between them. The CDR3 consists of 17 residues. In germline, CDR1 is DFQATT, CDR2 SNEGSKA (reference sequence). The CDR3 loop reads CSAREIPTGSSNQPQHF. The CDR3 region has the DNA TGCAGTGCTAGAGAAATCCCAACAGGGTCCTCGAATCAGCCCCAGCATTTT.